The following is a T cell receptor beta chain sequence with its context. The CDR3 ends on some other residue instead of the conserved phenylalanine or tryptophan, so this is likely a read error. Because the CDR3's place on the DNA is in doubt, the DNA is left out and the CDR3 is given as listed by TCRdb. RNA was extracted from bulk tissue without any cell sorting. These data come from a study of tumor and adjacent non-tumor tissue in lung cancer. Three rounds of nested PCR, following a modified ARM-PCR protocol, produced the TCRbeta library. Using its own MiXCR run on the multiplex PCR reads, TCRdb lists one record per CDR3 protein. The profile shows 65,000 to 80,000 distinct CDR3 sequences, roughly 72% of them singletons. 13 amino acids form the CDR3, both terminal residues included. Germline V gene lookup returns CDR1 SQVTM and CDR2 ANQGSEA.

This chain links TRBV29-1 with TRBJ2-7; the tabulated D call, TRBD1, remains unverified against the DNA. The TCR comes from a man in his fifties or sixties with non-small cell lung cancer. Sequencing was performed on lung tumor tissue. Here the CDR3 reads CSVVRDRSYEHYI.